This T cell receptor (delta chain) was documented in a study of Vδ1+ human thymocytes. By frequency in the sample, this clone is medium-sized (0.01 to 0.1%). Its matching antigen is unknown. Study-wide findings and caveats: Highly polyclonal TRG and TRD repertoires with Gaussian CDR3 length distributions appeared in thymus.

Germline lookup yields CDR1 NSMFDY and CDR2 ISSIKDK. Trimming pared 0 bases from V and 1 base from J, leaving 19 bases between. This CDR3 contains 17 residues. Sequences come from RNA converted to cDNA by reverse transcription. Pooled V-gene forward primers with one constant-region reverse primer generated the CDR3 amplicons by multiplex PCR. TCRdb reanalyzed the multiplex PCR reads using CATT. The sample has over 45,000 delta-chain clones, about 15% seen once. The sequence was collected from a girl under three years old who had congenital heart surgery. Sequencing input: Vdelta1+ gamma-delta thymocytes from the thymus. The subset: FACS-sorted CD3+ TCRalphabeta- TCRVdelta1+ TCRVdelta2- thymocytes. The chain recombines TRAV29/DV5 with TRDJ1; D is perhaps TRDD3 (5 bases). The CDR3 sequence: CAASAWEYGVLTDKLIF. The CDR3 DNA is TGTGCAGCAAGCGCGTGGGAATACGGCGTACTCACCGATAAACTCATCTTT.